The 25 T cell receptor beta chains given below trace back to one sample, sequenced in a study of early T cells in non-severe SARS-CoV-2 infection. TCRdb re-analysed the 5' RACE reads in MiXCR, keeping a single row per CDR3 protein. Of about 90,000 distinct CDR3 sequences listed, over 9.5% are singletons. This sample comprised whole blood, obtained at baseline. These receptors originate from an adult who was a healthcare worker with PCR-confirmed SARS-CoV-2 infection or an uninfected control (not recorded which).

This clonotype was seen only a few times. This sequence joins TRBV7-9 and TRBJ1-1; 7 bases align to TRBD1. V shed 3 bases and J 2 bases; nucleotides not matched to a gene: 3. This CDR3 has 14 amino acids. Germline V gene sequence: CDR1 SEHNR, CDR2 FQNEAQ (reference sequence). The chain's CDR3 is CASSLTGLNTEAFF. CDR3 DNA sequence: TGTGCCAGCAGCTTGACAGGGTTAAACACTGAAGCTTTCTTT. The whole variable domain, remainder taken from reference TRBV7-9 and TRBJ1-1, is DTGVSQNPRHKITKRGQNVTFRCDPISEHNRLYWYRQTLGQGPEFLTYFQNEAQLEKSRLLSDRFSAERPKGSFSTLEIQRTEQGDSAMYLCASSLTGLNTEAFFGQGTRLTVV.

This clonotype has just a few counts. The V call is TRBV11-3, the J call TRBJ2-2; 10 nucleotides agree with TRBD1. Germline V gene data show CDR1 as SGHNT and CDR2 as YENEEA. The length of the CDR3 is 16 residues. Trimming took 6 bases from V and 3 from J; bases not matched to a gene: 7. CDR3 region: CASSSPGQGYTGELFF. The CDR3 DNA reads TGTGCCAGCAGTTCCCCGGGACAGGGGTACACCGGGGAGCTGTTTTTT. Using reference TRBV11-3 and TRBJ2-2 for the parts outside the CDR3, the full variable domain is EAGVVQSPRYKIIEKKQPVAFWCNPISGHNTLYWYLQNLGQGPELLIRYENEEAVDDSQLPKDRFSAERLKGVDSTLKIQPAELGDSAVYLCASSSPGQGYTGELFFGEGSRLTVL.

This clonotype was seen at least ten times. The chain employs TRBV12-3 or TRBV12-4 and TRBJ1-2; no definite D call. This CDR3 spans 14 amino acids. The germline V and J ends were trimmed by 0 bases and 0 bases, with 5 bases remaining between them. This CDR3 reads CASSLAWSNYGYTF. The CDR3, as DNA: TGTGCCAGCAGTTTAGCTTGGTCTAACTATGGCTACACCTTC.

At least ten counts were recorded for this clonotype. V is TRBV12-3 or TRBV12-4 and J is TRBJ2-4; weak D call: TRBD2 (6 bases). Deletions cut 6 bases from V and 0 bases from J, with 15 bases between. The CDR3 has 16 residues. The CDR3 DNA reads as TGTGCCAGCAGCTTTCGCCCGGGACTAGCCAAAAACATTCAGTACTTC. Translating gives CASSFRPGLAKNIQYF.

This clonotype was picked up a small number of times. CDR3 nucleotide sequence: TGTGCCAGCAGTTCTATGGACTCCGGGGGGCCAGATACGCAGTATTTT. Translation gives CASSSMDSGGPDTQYF. The V call is TRBV12-3 or TRBV12-4, the J call TRBJ2-3; maybe TRBD2 (7 bases). The germline V and J ends were trimmed by 4 bases and 4 bases, with 18 bases remaining between them. The CDR3 runs 16 residues.

A few counts support this clonotype. The chain links TRBV5-8 to TRBJ1-2; D not resolved. V was clipped by 1 base and J by 6 bases, with 16 bases between them. CDR1 and CDR2 from the germline V gene are SGHTS and YDEGEE. The CDR3 is 15 residues long. The DNA of the CDR3 is TGTGCCAGCAGCTTGTACCGGGGTAGAGTCGATGGCTACACCTTC. Translating it yields CASSLYRGRVDGYTF.

This clonotype was detected only a few times. The chain uses TRBV15 and TRBJ2-5, with a tentative D call TRBD1 (6 bases). This CDR3 has 16 amino acids. CDR1 and CDR2 from the germline V gene are LNHNV and YYDKDF (reference sequence). Trimming pared 2 bases from V and 10 bases from J, leaving 23 bases between. The DNA of the CDR3 is TGTGCCACCAGCAGATTGACAGGAACAGGCAACGGTGGCCAGTACTTC. Its translation: CATSRLTGTGNGGQYF.

This clonotype has just a few counts. The rearrangement uses TRBV20-1 and TRBJ1-2; D unclear. The CDR3 length is 11 residues. Germline values: CDR1 DFQATT, CDR2 SNEGSKA (reference sequence). The V and J ends lost 3 bases and 7 bases respectively, with 9 bases between them. CDR3 amino acids: CSASLGGGYTF. DNA of the CDR3: TGCAGTGCTAGTCTAGGTGGTGGCTACACCTTC.

This clonotype was recorded at least ten times. This chain uses TRBV5-1 with TRBJ2-7, with D unclear. CDR3 length equals 14 residues. V was cut by 0 bases and J by 0 bases, with 7 bases left in between. Germline loops: CDR1 SGHRS, CDR2 YFSETQ. CDR3 sequence reads: CASSLVGISYEQYF. The CDR3 DNA follows: TGCGCCAGCAGCTTGGTGGGTATCTCCTACGAGCAGTACTTC.

This clonotype was detected many times. The V gene is TRBV20-1, the J gene TRBJ2-7; 7 bases are shared with TRBD1. Germline values: CDR1 DFQATT, CDR2 SNEGSKA (reference sequence). The J segment lost 7 bases and the V segment lost 6 bases, leaving 3 bases of the junction unmatched. The CDR3 extends over 10 amino acids. CDR3 region: CSAGTVEQYF. DNA of the CDR3: TGCAGTGCCGGGACAGTAGAGCAGTACTTC.

This clonotype was seen repeatedly, ten times or more. The chain recombines TRBV6-5 with TRBJ1-1; D is ambiguous. Germline lookup yields CDR1 MNHEY and CDR2 SVGAGI. V lost 0 bases, J lost 1 base, and 24 bases lay in between. This CDR3 comprises 20 residues. The CDR3 DNA reads TGTGCCAGCAGTTACTCGGGGTGGTTTAGAGGGAACGCGGGGAACACTGAAGCTTTCTTT. It encodes CASSYSGWFRGNAGNTEAFF.

This clonotype came up many times. CDR3 coding DNA: TGTGCCAGCAGCCAGGGGCTAGCGGGAAACTACGAGCAGTACTTC. Residues: CASSQGLAGNYEQYF. The chain is built from TRBV13 and TRBJ2-7; 9 nucleotides match TRBD2. The V segment lost 5 bases and the J segment 3 bases; nucleotides outside the gene matches: 8. Per germline, CDR1 PRHDT and CDR2 FYEKMQ (reference sequence). This CDR3 region has 15 residues.

This clonotype was seen more than once but under ten times. The chain has TRBV11-2 and TRBJ2-7, with 7 bases lining up with TRBD1. V was clipped by 5 bases and J by 6 bases; unmatched bases: 4. Per germline, CDR1 SGHAT and CDR2 FQNNGV. The CDR3 has 12 amino acids. The CDR3 here is CASSLTGPEQYF. For the CDR3, the DNA is TGTGCCAGCAGCCTGACAGGGCCCGAGCAGTACTTC.

This clonotype was seen more than once but under ten times. The chain links TRBV12-3 or TRBV12-4 to TRBJ2-1; D is perhaps TRBD1 or TRBD2 (6 bases each). The CDR3 sequence is 14 residues long. V gave up 3 bases and J gave up 7 bases, with 13 bases separating them. In DNA form, the CDR3 reads TGTGCCAGCAGTTTGATAGGGGGGAGGAATGAGCAGTTCTTC. Translating it yields CASSLIGGRNEQFF.

This clonotype occurred a few times. A junction end diverges from the germline sequence, so it may reflect a read error. The chain is built from TRBV7-2 and TRBJ2-7, with D maybe TRBD1 (5 bases). From germline, CDR1 is SGHTA and CDR2 FQGNSA. The CDR3 runs to 14 residues. The CDR3 protein is CASSLGQGSNEQYF. The CDR3, as DNA: TGTGCCAGCAGCCTGGGGCAGGGCTCCAACGAGCAGTACTTC.

This clonotype has only a few counts. The rearrangement links TRBV29-1 to TRBJ2-1; TRBD2 agrees at 11 bases. CDR1 is SQVTM and CDR2 is ANQGSEA in the germline V gene. The V gene end was trimmed by 2 bases and the J gene end by 15 bases; junction bases not matched to a gene: 9. The CDR3 has 13 residues. The CDR3 protein is CSVELRLAGIGFF. The CDR3 DNA is TGCAGCGTTGAACTTCGACTAGCGGGGATTGGGTTCTTC.

This clonotype was seen repeatedly, ten times or more. V usage is TRBV29-1 and J usage is TRBJ2-1, with TRBD1 identical over 7 bases. J gave up 4 bases and V 7 bases, and 7 bases lay outside the gene matches. CDR3 size: 13 residues. Germline lookup yields CDR1 SQVTM and CDR2 ANQGSEA. The DNA for the CDR3 is TGCAGCGCGGGACAGAATACATACAATGAGCAGTTCTTC. It yields the protein CSAGQNTYNEQFF.

This clonotype was recorded a few times. The chain joins TRBV20-1 to TRBJ2-7, with a weak D call TRBD1 (6 bases). This CDR3 has 13 amino acids. CDR1 DFQATT and CDR2 SNEGSKA come from the germline V gene (reference sequence). The V and J ends lost 3 bases and 4 bases respectively, with 13 bases between them. In DNA form, the CDR3 reads TGCAGTGCTAGGGACGACAGGCCTTACGAGCAGTACTTC. Its protein product is CSARDDRPYEQYF.

The chain links TRBV20-1 to TRBJ2-5; D is unclear. Germline CDR1 and CDR2: DFQATT and SNEGSKA (reference sequence). This CDR3 comprises 12 residues. The V end lost 8 bases, the J end lost 2 bases, and 12 bases lay between the germline ends. CDR3 coding DNA: TGCAGTTACCTCGGCCTGCAAGAGACCCAGTACTTC. Translating it yields CSYLGLQETQYF.

This clonotype has more than one count but fewer than ten. The chain uses TRBV5-1 and TRBJ1-1, with D uncertain. Germline values: CDR1 SGHRS, CDR2 YFSETQ. The CDR3 extends over 12 amino acids. V was cut by 1 base and J by 3 bases, with 4 bases left in between. The CDR3 spells CASSLLDTEAFF. Written as DNA, the CDR3 is TGCGCCAGCAGCTTGTTGGACACTGAAGCTTTCTTT.

This clonotype was observed a few times. The rearrangement joins TRBV11-1 to TRBJ2-2, with unresolved D. The V gene lost 5 bases and the J gene lost 5 bases, with 9 bases spanning the gap. The CDR3 length is 13 residues. Germline V gene lookup returns CDR1 SGHAT and CDR2 FQDESV (reference sequence). CDR3: CASSLGATGELFF. The DNA for the CDR3 is TGTGCCAGCAGCCTTGGTGCTACCGGGGAGCTGTTTTTT.

The chain uses TRBV20-1 and TRBJ1-1; weak D call: TRBD1 (6 bases). Trimming took off 5 bases at V and 4 bases at J, with 23 bases between the two ends. Germline V gene data show CDR1 as DFQATT and CDR2 as SNEGSKA (reference sequence). The CDR3 has 16 residues. The CDR3 reads CSARPGGRRLVTEAFF. DNA for the CDR3: TGCAGTGCTCGGCCCGGGGGGCGCAGGTTAGTCACTGAAGCTTTCTTT.

This clonotype was found a few times. The gene calls are TRBV7-9 and TRBJ1-6; a possible D gene is TRBD1 (6 bases). V was shortened by 5 bases and J by 9 bases, with 17 bases between the two germline ends. Germline CDR1 is SEHNR and CDR2 is FQNEAQ (reference sequence). The CDR3 loop spans 15 amino acids. This chain's CDR3 is CASSPGALIGSPLHF. The CDR3, as DNA: TGTGCCAGCAGCCCAGGGGCCCTAATTGGTTCACCCCTCCACTTT.

This clonotype was counted ten times or more. The J gene is TRBJ2-2, the V gene TRBV20-1, with unresolved D. Trimming stripped 2 bases from V and 8 bases from J, with 18 bases between. The germline V gene has CDR1 DFQATT and CDR2 SNEGSKA (reference sequence). CDR3 length equals 15 residues. For the CDR3, the DNA is TGCAGTGCTAGATTGGCGGTAGCCTCTTGGGGGGAGCTGTTTTTT. Protein: CSARLAVASWGELFF.

This clonotype was recorded a few times. The chain joins TRBV3-1 to TRBJ1-1; a weak D match, TRBD1 (5 bases). Germline V CDR1 and CDR2: LGHDT, YNNKEL (reference sequence). Trimming stripped 0 bases from V and 12 bases from J, with 17 bases between. The CDR3 runs 14 residues. The CDR3 here is CASSQDTLKGWPFF. The DNA of the CDR3 is TGTGCCAGCAGCCAAGATACGCTGAAGGGGTGGCCTTTCTTT.